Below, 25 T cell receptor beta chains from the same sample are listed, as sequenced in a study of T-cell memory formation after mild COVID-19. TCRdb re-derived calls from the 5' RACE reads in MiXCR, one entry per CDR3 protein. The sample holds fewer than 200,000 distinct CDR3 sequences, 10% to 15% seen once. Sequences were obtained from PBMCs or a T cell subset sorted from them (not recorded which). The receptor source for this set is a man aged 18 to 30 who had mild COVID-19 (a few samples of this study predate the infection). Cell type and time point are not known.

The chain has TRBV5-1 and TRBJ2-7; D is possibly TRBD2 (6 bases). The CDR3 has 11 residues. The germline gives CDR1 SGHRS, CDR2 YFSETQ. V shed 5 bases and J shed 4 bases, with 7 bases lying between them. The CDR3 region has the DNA TGCGCCAGCAGGAGCGGGTACGAGCAGTACTTC. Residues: CASRSGYEQYF.

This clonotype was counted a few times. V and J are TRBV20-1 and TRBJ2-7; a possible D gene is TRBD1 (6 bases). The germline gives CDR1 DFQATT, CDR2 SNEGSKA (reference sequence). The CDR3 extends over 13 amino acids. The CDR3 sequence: CSVRQDPSSEQYV. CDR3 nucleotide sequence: TGCAGTGTCAGACAGGATCCCTCCTCCGAGCAGTACGTC.

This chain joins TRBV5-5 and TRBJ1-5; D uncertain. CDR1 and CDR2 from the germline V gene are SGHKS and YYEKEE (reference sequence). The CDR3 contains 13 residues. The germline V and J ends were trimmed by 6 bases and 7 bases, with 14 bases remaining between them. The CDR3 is CASTELTRQPQHF. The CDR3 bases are TGTGCCAGCACCGAGTTGACGCGGCAGCCCCAGCATTTT.

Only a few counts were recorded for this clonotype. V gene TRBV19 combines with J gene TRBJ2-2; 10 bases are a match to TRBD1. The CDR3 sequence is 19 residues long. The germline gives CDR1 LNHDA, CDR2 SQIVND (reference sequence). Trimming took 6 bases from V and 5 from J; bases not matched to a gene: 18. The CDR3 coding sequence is TGTGCCAGTAGCGCTCGGACAGGGGGGCCCCTATGGTGGACCGGGGAGCTGTTTTTT. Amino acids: CASSARTGGPLWWTGELFF.

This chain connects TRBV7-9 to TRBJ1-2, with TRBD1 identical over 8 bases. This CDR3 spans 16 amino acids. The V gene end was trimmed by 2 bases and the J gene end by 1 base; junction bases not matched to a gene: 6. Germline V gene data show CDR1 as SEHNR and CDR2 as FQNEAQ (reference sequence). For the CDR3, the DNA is TGTGCCAGCAGCTTATTGACAGGGGACCTTAACTATGGCTACACCTTC. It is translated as CASSLLTGDLNYGYTF. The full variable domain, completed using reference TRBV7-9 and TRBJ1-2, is DTGVSQNPRHKITKRGQNVTFRCDPISEHNRLYWYRQTLGQGPEFLTYFQNEAQLEKSRLLSDRFSAERPKGSFSTLEIQRTEQGDSAMYLCASSLLTGDLNYGYTFGSGTRLTVV.

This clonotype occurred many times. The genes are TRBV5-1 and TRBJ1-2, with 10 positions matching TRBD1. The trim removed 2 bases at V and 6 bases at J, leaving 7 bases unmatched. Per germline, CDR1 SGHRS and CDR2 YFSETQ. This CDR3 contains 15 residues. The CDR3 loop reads CASSFGQGERDGYTF. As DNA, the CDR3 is TGCGCCAGCAGCTTCGGACAGGGGGAAAGGGATGGCTACACCTTC.

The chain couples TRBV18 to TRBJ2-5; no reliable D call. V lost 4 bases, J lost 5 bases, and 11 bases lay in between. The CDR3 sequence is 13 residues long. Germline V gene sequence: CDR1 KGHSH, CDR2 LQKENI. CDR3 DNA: TGTGCCAGCTCACTCTTCGGCAAGGAGACCCAGTACTTC. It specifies CASSLFGKETQYF.

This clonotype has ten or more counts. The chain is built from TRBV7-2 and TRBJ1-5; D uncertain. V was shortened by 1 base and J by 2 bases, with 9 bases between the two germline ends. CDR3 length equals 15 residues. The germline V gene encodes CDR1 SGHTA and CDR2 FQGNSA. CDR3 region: CASSLVGGGNQPQHF. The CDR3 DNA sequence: TGTGCCAGCAGCTTAGTCGGCGGGGGCAATCAGCCCCAGCATTTT.

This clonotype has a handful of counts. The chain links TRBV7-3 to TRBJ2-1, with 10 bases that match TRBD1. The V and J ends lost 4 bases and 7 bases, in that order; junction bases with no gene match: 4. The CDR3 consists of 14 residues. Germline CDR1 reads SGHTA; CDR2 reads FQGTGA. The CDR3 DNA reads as TGTGCCAGCAGCTCCGGGACAGGGGAAAATGAGCAGTTCTTC. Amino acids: CASSSGTGENEQFF.

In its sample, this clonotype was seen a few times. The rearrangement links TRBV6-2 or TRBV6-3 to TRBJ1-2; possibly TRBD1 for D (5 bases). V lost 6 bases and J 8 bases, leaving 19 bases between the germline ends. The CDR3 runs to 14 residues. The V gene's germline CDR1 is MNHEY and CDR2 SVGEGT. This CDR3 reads CASSHRGTTRGYTF. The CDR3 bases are TGTGCCAGCAGCCACCGGGGGACGACACGGGGCTACACCTTC.

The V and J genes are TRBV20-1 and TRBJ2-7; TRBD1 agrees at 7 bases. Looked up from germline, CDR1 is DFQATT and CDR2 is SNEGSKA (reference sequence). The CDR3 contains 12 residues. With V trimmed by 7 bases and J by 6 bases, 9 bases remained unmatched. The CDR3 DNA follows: TGCAGTGGACAGGGATCCTTCGGCGAGCAGTACTTC. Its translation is CSGQGSFGEQYF.

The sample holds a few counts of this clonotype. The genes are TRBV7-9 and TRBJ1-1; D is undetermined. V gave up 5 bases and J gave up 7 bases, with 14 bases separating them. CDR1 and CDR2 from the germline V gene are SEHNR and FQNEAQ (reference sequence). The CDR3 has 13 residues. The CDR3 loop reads CASSLVGLDEAFF. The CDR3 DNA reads TGTGCCAGCAGCCTAGTAGGGTTGGATGAAGCTTTCTTT.

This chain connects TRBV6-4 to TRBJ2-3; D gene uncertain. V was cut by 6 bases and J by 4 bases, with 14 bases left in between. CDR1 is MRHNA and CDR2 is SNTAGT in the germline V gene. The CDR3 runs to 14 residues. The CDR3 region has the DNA TGTGCCAGCAGGGAACAGCTTGGCGCAGATACGCAGTATTTT. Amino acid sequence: CASREQLGADTQYF.

CDR3 loop: CASSARLAGDNEQFF. The CDR3 DNA follows: TGTGCCAGCTCAGCCCGACTAGCGGGGGATAATGAGCAGTTCTTC. This chain links TRBV18 with TRBJ2-1, with TRBD2 identical over 12 bases. V lost 5 bases to trimming and J lost 7 bases; unmatched junction nucleotides: 6. Per the germline V gene, CDR1 is KGHSH and CDR2 is LQKENI. This CDR3 has 15 amino acids.

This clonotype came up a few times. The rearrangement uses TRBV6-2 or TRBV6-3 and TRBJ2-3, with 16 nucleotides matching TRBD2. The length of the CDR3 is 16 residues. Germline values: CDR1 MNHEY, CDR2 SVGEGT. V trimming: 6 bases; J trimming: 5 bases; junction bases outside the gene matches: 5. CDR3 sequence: CASSSGLAGGRDTQYF. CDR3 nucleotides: TGTGCCAGCAGCTCGGGACTAGCGGGGGGGCGAGATACGCAGTATTTT.

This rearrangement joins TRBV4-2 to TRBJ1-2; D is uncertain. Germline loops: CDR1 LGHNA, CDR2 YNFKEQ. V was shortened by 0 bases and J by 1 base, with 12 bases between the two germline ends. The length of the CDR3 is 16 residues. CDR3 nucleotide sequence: TGTGCCAGCAGCCAAGATCGTAGGGCGGTTAACTATGGCTACACCTTC. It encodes CASSQDRRAVNYGYTF.

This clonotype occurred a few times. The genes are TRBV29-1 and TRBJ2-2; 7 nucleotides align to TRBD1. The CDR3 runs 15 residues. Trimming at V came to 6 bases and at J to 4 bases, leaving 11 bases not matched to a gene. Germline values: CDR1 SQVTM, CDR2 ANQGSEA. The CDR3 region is CSVGSGTATTGELFF. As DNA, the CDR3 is TGCAGCGTGGGATCCGGGACAGCAACCACCGGGGAGCTGTTTTTT.

CDR3 residues: CASSPDRNNSPLHF. CDR3 bases: TGTGCCAGCAGCCCGGACAGGAATAATTCACCCCTCCACTTT. The chain links TRBV7-2 to TRBJ1-6; 7 bases match TRBD1. This CDR3 spans 14 amino acids. Germline CDR1 SGHTA, CDR2 FQGNSA. The V gene end was trimmed by 5 bases and the J gene end by 5 bases; junction bases not matched to a gene: 3.

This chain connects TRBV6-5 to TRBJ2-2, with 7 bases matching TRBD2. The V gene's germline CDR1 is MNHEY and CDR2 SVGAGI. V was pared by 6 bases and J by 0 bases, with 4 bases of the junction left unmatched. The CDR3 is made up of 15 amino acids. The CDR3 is CASSWGGANTGELFF. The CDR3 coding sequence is TGTGCCAGCAGCTGGGGGGGGGCGAACACCGGGGAGCTGTTTTTT.

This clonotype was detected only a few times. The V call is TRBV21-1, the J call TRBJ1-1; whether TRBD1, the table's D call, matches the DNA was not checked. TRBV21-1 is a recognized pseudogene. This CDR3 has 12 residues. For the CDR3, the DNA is TGTGCCAGCTTACAGGGAGGAACTGAAGCTTTCTTT. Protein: CASLQGGTEAFF.

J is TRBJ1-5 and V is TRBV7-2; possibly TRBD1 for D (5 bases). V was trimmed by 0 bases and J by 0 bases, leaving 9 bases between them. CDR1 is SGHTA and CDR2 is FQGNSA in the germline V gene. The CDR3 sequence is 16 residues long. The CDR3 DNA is TGTGCCAGCAGCTTAGCGCCAGGGAGTAGCAATCAGCCCCAGCATTTT. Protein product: CASSLAPGSSNQPQHF.

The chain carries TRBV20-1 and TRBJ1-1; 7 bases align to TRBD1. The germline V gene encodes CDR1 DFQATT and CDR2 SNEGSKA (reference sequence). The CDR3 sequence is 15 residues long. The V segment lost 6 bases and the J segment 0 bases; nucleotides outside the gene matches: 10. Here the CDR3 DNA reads TGCAGTGCCCCCGAGGCGGACAGGCTGAACACTGAAGCTTTCTTT. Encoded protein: CSAPEADRLNTEAFF.

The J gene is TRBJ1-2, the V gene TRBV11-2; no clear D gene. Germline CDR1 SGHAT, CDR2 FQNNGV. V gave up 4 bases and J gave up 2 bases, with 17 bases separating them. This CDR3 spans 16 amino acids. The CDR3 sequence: CASSSARVVRNYGYTF. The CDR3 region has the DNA TGTGCCAGCAGCTCCGCCCGTGTCGTCAGGAACTATGGCTACACCTTC.

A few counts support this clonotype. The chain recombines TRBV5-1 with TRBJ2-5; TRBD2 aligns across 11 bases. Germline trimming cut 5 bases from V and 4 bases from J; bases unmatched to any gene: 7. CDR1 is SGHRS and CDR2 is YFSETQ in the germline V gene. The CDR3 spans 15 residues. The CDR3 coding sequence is TGCGCCAGCAGTTCGCTAGCGGGGGGCCCAGAGACCCAGTACTTC. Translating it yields CASSSLAGGPETQYF.

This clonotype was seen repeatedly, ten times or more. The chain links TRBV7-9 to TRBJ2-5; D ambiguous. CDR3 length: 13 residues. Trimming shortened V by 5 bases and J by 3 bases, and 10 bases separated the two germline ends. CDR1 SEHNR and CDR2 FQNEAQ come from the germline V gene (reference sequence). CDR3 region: CASSPGREETQYF. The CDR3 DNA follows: TGTGCCAGCAGCCCGGGTCGGGAAGAGACCCAGTACTTC.